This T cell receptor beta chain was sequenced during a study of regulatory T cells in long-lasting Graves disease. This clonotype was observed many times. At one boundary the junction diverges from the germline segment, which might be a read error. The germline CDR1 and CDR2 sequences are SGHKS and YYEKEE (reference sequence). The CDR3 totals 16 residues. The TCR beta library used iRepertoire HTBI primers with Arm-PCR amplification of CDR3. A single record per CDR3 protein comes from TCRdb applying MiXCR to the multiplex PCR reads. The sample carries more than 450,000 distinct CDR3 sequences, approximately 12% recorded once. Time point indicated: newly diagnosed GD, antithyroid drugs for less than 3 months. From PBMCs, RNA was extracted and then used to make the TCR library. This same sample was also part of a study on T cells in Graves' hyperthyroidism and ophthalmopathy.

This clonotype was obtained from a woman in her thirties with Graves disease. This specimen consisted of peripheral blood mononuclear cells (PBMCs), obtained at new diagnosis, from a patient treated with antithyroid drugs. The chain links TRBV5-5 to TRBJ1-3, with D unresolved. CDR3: CASSLARGGSGNAIYF. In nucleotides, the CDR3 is TGTGCCAGCAGCTTGGCCCGAGGAGGGTCTGGAAACGCCATATATTTT.